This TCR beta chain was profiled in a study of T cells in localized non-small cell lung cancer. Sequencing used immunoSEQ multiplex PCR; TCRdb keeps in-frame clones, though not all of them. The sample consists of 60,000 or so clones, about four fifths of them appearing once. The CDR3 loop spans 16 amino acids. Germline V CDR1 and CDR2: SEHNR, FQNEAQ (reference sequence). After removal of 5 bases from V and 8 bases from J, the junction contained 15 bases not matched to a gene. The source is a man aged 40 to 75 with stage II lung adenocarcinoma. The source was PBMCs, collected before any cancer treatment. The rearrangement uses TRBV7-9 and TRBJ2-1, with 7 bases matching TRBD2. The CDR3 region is CASSISSGGGRDEQFF. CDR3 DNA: TGTGCCAGCAGCATATCGTCCGGGGGAGGGAGAGATGAGCAGTTCTTC.